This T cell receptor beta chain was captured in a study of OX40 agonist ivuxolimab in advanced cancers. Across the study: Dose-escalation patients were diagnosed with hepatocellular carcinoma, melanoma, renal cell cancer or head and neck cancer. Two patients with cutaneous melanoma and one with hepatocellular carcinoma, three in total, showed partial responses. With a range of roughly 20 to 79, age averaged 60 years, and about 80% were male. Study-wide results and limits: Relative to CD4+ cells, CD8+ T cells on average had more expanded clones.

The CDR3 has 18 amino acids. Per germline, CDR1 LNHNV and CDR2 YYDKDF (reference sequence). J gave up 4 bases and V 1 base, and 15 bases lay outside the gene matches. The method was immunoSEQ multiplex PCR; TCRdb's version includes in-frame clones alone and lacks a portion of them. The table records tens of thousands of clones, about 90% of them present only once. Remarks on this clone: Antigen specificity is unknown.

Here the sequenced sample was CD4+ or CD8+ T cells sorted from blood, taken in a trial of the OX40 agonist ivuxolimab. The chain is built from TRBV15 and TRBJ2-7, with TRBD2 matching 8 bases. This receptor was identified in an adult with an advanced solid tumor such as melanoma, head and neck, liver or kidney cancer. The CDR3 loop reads CATSRVWVPGLVEYEQYF. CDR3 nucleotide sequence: TGTGCCACCAGCAGAGTGTGGGTTCCGGGACTAGTAGAATACGAGCAGTACTTC. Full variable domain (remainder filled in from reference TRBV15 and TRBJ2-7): DAMVIQNPRYQVTQFGKPVTLSCSQTLNHNVMYWYQQKSSQAPKLLFHYYDKDFNNEADTPDNFQSRRPNTSFCFLDIRSPGLGDTAMYLCATSRVWVPGLVEYEQYFGPGTRLTVT.